Included here is one TCR beta chain sequence, with context. Its antigen remains undetermined. Per-base quality was not reported, and no clone a single base away is much larger than it. This sample stems from a study of shared clonotypes between healthy human individuals (dated by TCRdb to the early 2020s). Describing the broader study: The cohort comprised a couple of women and a few men aged 18 to 49 years. Per donor, three plates each were used for CD4 naive and CD4 memory, two for CD8 naive, and one for CD8 memory. The study deeply sequenced blood TCR repertoires of several healthy adults to estimate repertoire size and the extent of clonotype sharing between individuals. Libraries were prepared and TCR repertoires were sequenced by different laboratories using diverse techniques, in order to increase sequencing depth and limit assay-specific biases. Each donor's leukapheresis produced roughly between roughly 0.94 and 9.5 billion PBMCs.

The donors were healthy, HIV-negative adults who had no recently reported acute infections or vaccinations. All donors were Caucasian adults living in Nashville, Tennessee, USA. Magnetic negative selection was used to enrich CD4+ T cells, after which naive cells were positively selected on CD45RA and the negative fraction became the memory subset. Blood was collected by leukapheresis, and PBMCs were isolated by Ficoll-Histopaque density gradient centrifugation and then cryopreserved in liquid nitrogen vapor phase. Analytical flow cytometry was used to check the purity and quantity of each magnetically sorted T cell population. Each sorted fraction had its genomic DNA isolated and then quantified by UV absorbance on a Nanodrop 2000c. Overall results and qualifications from the work: Pairwise subsampling led to the expectation that sequencing depth would affect the degree of clonotype sharing among donors. The small number of donors limited the genetic and exposure-history diversity represented. When a few donors were compared, the shared fraction of clonotypes was about 5% for naive CD4, more than 3% for naive CD8, roughly 2.3% for memory CD4, and 0.4% for memory CD8. Clonotypes shared by all four sorted-subset donors showed higher generation probabilities than non-shared clonotypes. Naive subsets generally had larger estimated clonotype richness than memory subsets. Only blood was sampled, and tissue TCR repertoires likely differ from those in blood. Rarefaction of sorted-subset datasets indicated incomplete sequencing despite the large sequencing depth.

Using the deep immunoSEQ assay, TCR CDR3 regions were amplified from genomic DNA by multiplex PCR. Genomic DNA extracted from each cell subset was distributed evenly over all wells of several immunoSEQ 96-well plates, and each plate served as one replicate. For sorted subsets, around 0.2 ug genomic DNA, equal to 30,000 or so T cell genomes, was loaded into each replicate PCR. The purified libraries were quantified using a Qubit 3.0 fluorometer, sized with a Bioanalyzer 2100, and then quantified again using the KAPA Library Quantification kit. A separate single-read 150-cycle Illumina NextSeq 550 flow cell was used to sequence each immunoSEQ 96-well plate. Under the source paper's analysis protocol: Because only junctional sequences without quality scores were contained in the immunoSEQ output, filtering matching that applied to full-length reads could not be performed. To assign V/J genes and CDR3, sequences were annotated using PyIR, a Python wrapper for IgBLAST v1.9, with IMGT germline references. Reads were removed for weak V/J assignments (E-value above 1e-6), missing CDR3, stop codons, out-of-frame junctions, or ambiguous translated residues. V3J clonotypes were defined by identical inferred V gene, J gene, and CDR3 amino acid sequence. Percentage overlap between repertoires was calculated by dividing the number of shared unique clonotypes by the size of the smaller repertoire. RTK rarefaction, the Chao1 estimator, and Recon v2.1 estimates of unobserved clonotypes were used to assess repertoire richness. OLGA was used to compute generation probabilities for all TCRbeta clonotypes that the gDNA method yielded from four donors. This is the immuneACCESS table as TCRdb keeps it, with only in-frame sequences that have V and J called. A part of the clones is gone; compared with another copy, unresolved V genes explain less than half, and the rest is unexplained. V and J calls and clone size come straight from that table; D and trimming were deduced from the DNA. The sample includes approximately 1.4 million clones, with 95% to 99% observed a single time. Less than 0.55% of the sample is held by the ten biggest clonotypes.

The sequencing sample was made of naive CD4+ T cells sorted from blood. The cell subset or site tag for this specimen amounts to: CD45RA+ positively selected. This clonotype was obtained from a man younger than 45 in good health.

Here is the DNA: TGTGCCAGCAGCGTAGAGGCTAGCGGGAGAGAGAACGAGCAGTACTTC. It translates to CASSVEASGRENEQYF. Rearrangement joined TRBV9 to TRBJ2-7, with 10 junctional bases fitting TRBD2. CDR1 and CDR2 are drawn from the germline V gene: SGDLS, YYNGEE. Germline trimming: 0 bases from V, 5 bases from J; junction bases outside gene matches: 8. Its CDR3 holds 16 amino acids, cysteine through phenylalanine. Only the CDR3 DNA stays, 48 bases, in frame from base 1.